Presented here are 9 T cell receptor beta chains from one specimen sequenced in a study of blood T cells in healthy people across ages. Alongside a J-beta primer mix, a sample-barcoded 5' primer served in a second PCR lasting about 7 to 11 cycles. TCRdb used MiXCR to reprocess the 5' RACE reads, holding one entry per CDR3 protein. The table includes fewer than 800,000 distinct CDR3 sequences, more than 20% detected once. The data also belong to a second study, concerning T cells of mothers and their children.

Material for sequencing was blood. The source of these receptors is a boy aged 5-17 years in good health.

This clonotype was seen ten or more times. In nucleotides, the CDR3 is TGTGCCAGCAGCTTAAACAGGGGAGCAACAGATACGCAGTATTTT. It specifies CASSLNRGATDTQYF. The genes are TRBV7-8 and TRBJ2-3, with 7 nucleotides matching TRBD1. CDR1 SGHVS and CDR2 FQNEAQ come from the germline V gene. Unmatched junction bases numbered 5, after V lost 2 bases and J lost 3 bases. CDR3 length: 15 residues.

The chain has TRBV2 and TRBJ2-1; the match to TRBD2 covers 8 bases. CDR1 SNHLY and CDR2 FYNNEI come from the germline V gene. The J segment lost 8 bases and the V segment lost 8 bases, leaving 17 bases of the junction unmatched. The CDR3 consists of 16 residues. CDR3 in DNA: TGTGCCAGCTCCCGCGGGGGTATAAGCGGGAGTTATGAGCAGTTCTTC. As protein: CASSRGGISGSYEQFF.

V gene TRBV28 combines with J gene TRBJ2-1; 7 bases are shared with TRBD2. Germline CDR1 reads MDHEN; CDR2 reads SYDVKM. The CDR3 is 15 amino acids. V shed 5 bases, J shed 2 bases, and the junction held 6 bases outside the gene matches. The CDR3 loop reads CASSPPGTTYNEQFF. DNA for the CDR3: TGTGCCAGCAGTCCTCCCGGGACTACCTACAATGAGCAGTTCTTC.

The chain joins TRBV7-8 to TRBJ2-7; 9 bases match TRBD1. The CDR3 covers 15 residues. Losses at the gene ends were 4 bases for V and 3 bases for J; bases not matched to a gene: 7. Per germline, CDR1 SGHVS and CDR2 FQNEAQ. The CDR3 protein is CASSSGQGGDYEQYF. In DNA form, the CDR3 reads TGTGCCAGCAGCTCGGGACAGGGAGGGGACTACGAGCAGTACTTC.

As for this clonotype: One end of the junction varies from germline; a read error may be responsible. This chain joins TRBV6-5 and TRBJ1-4; D not certain. The CDR3 is 18 amino acids. Germline lookup yields CDR1 MNHEY and CDR2 SVGAGI. CDR3 sequence reads: CAGSYSNYLAGLNEKLFF. The CDR3 region has the DNA TGTGCCGGCAGTTACTCGAATTATCTTGCGGGGTTGAATGAAAAACTGTTTTTT.

This clonotype came up a few times. The chain combines TRBV6-2 or TRBV6-3 with TRBJ2-5, with D uncertain. The closer fit of TRBJ2-1 to the DNA end suggests the J call may be wrong. The CDR3 is 12 residues long. Germline V gene lookup returns CDR1 MNHEY and CDR2 SVGEGT. The CDR3 DNA reads TGTGCCAGCAACCTACCTTTAGAAGAGCAGTTCTTC. Amino acid sequence: CASNLPLEEQFF.

The chain joins TRBV7-2 to TRBJ1-1; D is perhaps TRBD1 (5 bases). The CDR3 is made up of 12 amino acids. Germline V CDR1 and CDR2: SGHTA, FQGNSA. V lost 8 bases and J 1 base, leaving 8 bases between the germline ends. The CDR3 region is CASWRGNTEAFF. The CDR3 nucleotides are TGTGCCAGCTGGAGGGGGAACACTGAAGCTTTCTTT.

The chain links TRBV24-1 to TRBJ2-7; D ambiguous. From germline, CDR1 is KGHDR and CDR2 SFDVKD. The germline V and J ends were trimmed by 3 bases and 2 bases, with 7 bases remaining between them. This CDR3 has 13 residues. This CDR3 reads CATSDRLTYEQYF. CDR3 nucleotides: TGTGCCACCAGTGATAGATTGACCTACGAGCAGTACTTC.

This clonotype appeared a few times. Germline and junction disagree at one end, which may indicate a read error. The CDR3, as DNA: TGTGCCATCAGTGAGTCGATCGATACGCAGTACTTT. This codes for CAISESIDTQYF. The gene calls are TRBV10-3 and TRBJ2-3; no clear D gene. The CDR3 is 12 residues long. CDR1 ENHRY and CDR2 SYGVKD come from the germline V gene.